This is a list of T cell receptor beta chains from one sample in a study of response to subunit inactivated influenza vaccine. TCRdb recomputed calls from the RT-PCR reads with MiXCR, one row per CDR3 protein. The sample gives about 540,000 distinct CDR3 sequences, around 25% of which show up once; 2.5% to 3.5% is in the top ten. This sample also belongs to another study, concerning T cells expressing NK-cell markers.

The sample consisted of CD4+ T cells sorted from PBMCs, taken 11 to 12 days after vaccination. All receptors come from a man in his fifties or sixties who received an inactivated influenza vaccine. Each CDR3 is given with its conserved first and last residue. The order of the fields is V gene, J gene, CDR3 protein.

v_gene: TRBV12-3/TRBV12-4; j_gene: TRBJ2-7; CDR3aa: CASRIEGSYEQYF
v_gene: TRBV5-1; j_gene: TRBJ2-3; CDR3aa: CASSLAGQNTDTQYF
v_gene: TRBV30; j_gene: TRBJ1-1; CDR3aa: CAWSVGRARDTEAFF
v_gene: TRBV6-1; j_gene: TRBJ2-7; CDR3aa: CASTGTSGKNEQYF
v_gene: TRBV24-1; j_gene: TRBJ2-1; CDR3aa: CATSDGQGMIDYNEQFF
v_gene: TRBV5-1; j_gene: TRBJ1-1; CDR3aa: CASSSQDRGLTEAFF
v_gene: TRBV29-1; j_gene: TRBJ2-5; CDR3aa: CSVGFLAGGLGETQYF
v_gene: TRBV27; j_gene: TRBJ2-2; CDR3aa: CASSFQGQPTGELFF
v_gene: TRBV12-3/TRBV12-4; j_gene: TRBJ2-5; CDR3aa: CASSLSQMETQYF
v_gene: TRBV23-1; j_gene: TRBJ2-2; CDR3aa: CASSPPYGTPNTGELFF
v_gene: TRBV20-1; j_gene: TRBJ2-4; CDR3aa: CSARGRSKNIQYF
v_gene: TRBV6-5; j_gene: TRBJ2-2; CDR3aa: CASKFTGELFF
v_gene: TRBV20-1; j_gene: TRBJ2-5; CDR3aa: CSASIRGLGQETQYF
v_gene: TRBV6-1; j_gene: TRBJ2-2; CDR3aa: CASNKGGRLTGELFF
v_gene: TRBV5-4; j_gene: TRBJ1-1; CDR3aa: CIYNGQNTEAFF
v_gene: TRBV12-3/TRBV12-4; j_gene: TRBJ1-5; CDR3aa: CASSLRGGGAQPQHF
v_gene: TRBV10-3; j_gene: TRBJ1-1; CDR3aa: CAAPKGGLKAFF
v_gene: TRBV13; j_gene: TRBJ1-3; CDR3aa: CASSLGPLGSGNTIYF
v_gene: TRBV11-1; j_gene: TRBJ2-7; CDR3aa: CASSLGTSGEQYF
v_gene: TRBV5-1; j_gene: TRBJ1-1; CDR3aa: CASSFRVVTEAFF
v_gene: TRBV11-2; j_gene: TRBJ2-3; CDR3aa: CASSLSRNTQYF
v_gene: TRBV7-9; j_gene: TRBJ1-4; CDR3aa: CASSLDFHASEKLFF
v_gene: TRBV5-6; j_gene: TRBJ2-4; CDR3aa: CASSSAVRAQNIQYF
v_gene: TRBV20-1; j_gene: TRBJ1-4; CDR3aa: CSARVGGFGFDEKLFF
v_gene: TRBV4-2; j_gene: TRBJ1-1; CDR3aa: CASSQASRVDTEAFF
v_gene: TRBV5-5; j_gene: TRBJ2-5; CDR3aa: CASIEGDRGLTETQYF
v_gene: TRBV4-1; j_gene: TRBJ2-2; CDR3aa: CASSRLTAPLGNTGELFF
v_gene: TRBV28; j_gene: TRBJ2-3; CDR3aa: CASSFNKGQGAPRDTQYF
v_gene: TRBV25-1; j_gene: TRBJ2-5; CDR3aa: CASGRASTETQYF
v_gene: TRBV9; j_gene: TRBJ2-1; CDR3aa: CASSALAGGSNEQFF
v_gene: TRBV7-2; j_gene: TRBJ2-1; CDR3aa: CASSLEAGRKDEQFF
v_gene: TRBV4-3; j_gene: TRBJ2-3; CDR3aa: CASSQRRVQDTQYF
v_gene: TRBV4-1; j_gene: TRBJ1-1; CDR3aa: CASSQGGGRAKERGF
v_gene: TRBV7-2; j_gene: TRBJ1-1; CDR3aa: CASSLVRAGVNTEAFF
v_gene: TRBV5-1; j_gene: TRBJ1-6; CDR3aa: CASSSDGNSPLHF
v_gene: TRBV2; j_gene: TRBJ2-5; CDR3aa: CASNAGGARETQYF
v_gene: TRBV29-1; j_gene: TRBJ2-1; CDR3aa: CSVEPHQRDRNEQFF
v_gene: TRBV9; j_gene: TRBJ1-4; CDR3aa: CASSPYVGPNEKLFF
v_gene: TRBV25-1; j_gene: TRBJ1-1; CDR3aa: CASSELRGNTEAFF
v_gene: TRBV5-1; j_gene: TRBJ1-4; CDR3aa: CASSLGFRSTNEKLFF
v_gene: TRBV2; j_gene: TRBJ2-1; CDR3aa: CASSVSSSYNEQFF
v_gene: TRBV4-3; j_gene: TRBJ1-5; CDR3aa: CASSQEWGQPRGSNQPQHF